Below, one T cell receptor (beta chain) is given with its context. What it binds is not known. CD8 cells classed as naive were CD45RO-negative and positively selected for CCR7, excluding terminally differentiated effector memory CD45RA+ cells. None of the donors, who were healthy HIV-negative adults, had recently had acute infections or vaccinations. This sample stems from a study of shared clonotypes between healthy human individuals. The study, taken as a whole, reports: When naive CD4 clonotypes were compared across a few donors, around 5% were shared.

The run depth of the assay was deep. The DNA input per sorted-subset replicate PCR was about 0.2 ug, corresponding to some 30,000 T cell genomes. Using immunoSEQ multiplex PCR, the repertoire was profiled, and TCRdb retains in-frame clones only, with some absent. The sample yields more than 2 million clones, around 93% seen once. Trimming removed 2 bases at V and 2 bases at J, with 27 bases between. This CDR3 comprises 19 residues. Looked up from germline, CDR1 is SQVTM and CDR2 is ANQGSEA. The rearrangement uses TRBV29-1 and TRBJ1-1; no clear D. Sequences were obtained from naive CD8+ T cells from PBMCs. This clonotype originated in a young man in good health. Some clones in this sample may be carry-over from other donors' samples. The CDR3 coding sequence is TGCAGCGTTGAAATCCCCCTTCCGGGGAGAATCCGGTTAAACACTGAAGCTTTCTTT. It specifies CSVEIPLPGRIRLNTEAFF. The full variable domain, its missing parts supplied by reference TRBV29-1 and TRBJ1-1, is SAVISQKPSRDICQRGTSLTIQCQVDSQVTMMFWYRQQPGQSLTLIATANQGSEATYESGFVIDKFPISRPNLTFSTLTVSNMSPEDSSIYLCSVEIPLPGRIRLNTEAFFGQGTRLTVV.